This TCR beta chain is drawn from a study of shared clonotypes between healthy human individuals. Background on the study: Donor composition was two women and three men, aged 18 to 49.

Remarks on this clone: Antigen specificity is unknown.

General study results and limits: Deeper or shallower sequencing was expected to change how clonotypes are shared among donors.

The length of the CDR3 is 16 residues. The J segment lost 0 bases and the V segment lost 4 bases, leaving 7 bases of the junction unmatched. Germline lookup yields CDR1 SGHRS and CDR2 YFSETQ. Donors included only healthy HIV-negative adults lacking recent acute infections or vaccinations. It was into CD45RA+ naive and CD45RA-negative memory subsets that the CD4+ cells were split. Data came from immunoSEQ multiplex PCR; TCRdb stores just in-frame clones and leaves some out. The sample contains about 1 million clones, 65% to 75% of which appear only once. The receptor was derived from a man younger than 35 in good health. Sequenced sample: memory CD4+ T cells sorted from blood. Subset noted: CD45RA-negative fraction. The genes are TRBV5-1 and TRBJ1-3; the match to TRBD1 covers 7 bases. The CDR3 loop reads CASSPDGTVSGNTIYF. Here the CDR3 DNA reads TGCGCCAGCAGCCCCGATGGGACAGTCTCTGGAAACACCATATATTTT.